Included here is one TCR beta chain sequence, with context. Its antigen is unidentified. Treatment denoted: approximately 18 received Ad26.COV2.S at low or high dose, single or two shots; 5 received placebo; per-sample allocation not given. On day 63 after the first injection, vaccine and placebo recipients gave samples. This record comes from a study of Ad26.COV2.S vaccination and SARS-CoV-2 variants. Notes on the study in general: Recipients given vaccine exceeded placebo recipients in spike-specific TCR breadth.

V trimming: 8 bases; J trimming: 7 bases; junction bases outside the gene matches: 10. Germline V lookup: CDR1 SGHTA, CDR2 FQGNSA. The CDR3 totals 15 residues. The method was immunoSEQ multiplex PCR; TCRdb's version includes in-frame clones alone and lacks a portion of them. The sample has roughly 700,000 clones, about 89% seen once. The material was peripheral blood, obtained in a trial of Ad26.COV2.S vaccine versus placebo. V and J are TRBV7-2 and TRBJ1-6, with TRBD1 matching 8 bases. The sequence was obtained from a person aged 18-60 years who received the Ad26.COV2.S COVID-19 vaccine or a placebo. The CDR3 loop is CASGLRTGTNSPLHF. CDR3 coding DNA: TGTGCCAGCGGATTAAGGACAGGGACCAATTCACCCCTCCACTTT.